This T cell receptor beta chain was sequenced in a study of cytomegalovirus exposure and HLA in healthy donors. PCR amplification relied on 60 Vbeta primers (plus 13 Jbeta primers). Repertoires were generated with immunoSEQ multiplex PCR, while TCRdb's copy carries only in-frame clones and drops some. The data show fewer than 110,000 clones, around 85% seen once. The V segment lost 8 bases and the J segment 4 bases; nucleotides outside the gene matches: 10. This CDR3 region has 15 residues. CDR1 and CDR2 (germline): ENHRY, SYGVKD. The chain is built from TRBV10-3 and TRBJ2-5; 10 bases map to TRBD2. Sample: PBMCs. The sequence was obtained from a man younger than 40 in good health and CMV-seronegative. CDR3 in amino acids: CAIGGSGRASETQYF. In nucleotides, the CDR3 is TGTGCCATCGGGGGGAGCGGGAGGGCCTCAGAGACCCAGTACTTC.